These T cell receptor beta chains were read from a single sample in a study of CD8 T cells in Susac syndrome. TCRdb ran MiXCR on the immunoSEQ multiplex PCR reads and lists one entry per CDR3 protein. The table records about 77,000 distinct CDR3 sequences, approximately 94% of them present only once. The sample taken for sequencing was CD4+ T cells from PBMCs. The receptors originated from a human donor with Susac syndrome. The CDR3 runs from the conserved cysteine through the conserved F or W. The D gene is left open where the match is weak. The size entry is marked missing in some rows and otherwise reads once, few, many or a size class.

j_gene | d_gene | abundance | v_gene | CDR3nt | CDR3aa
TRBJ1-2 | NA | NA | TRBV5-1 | TGCGCCAGCAGCATCGGACAGAGACCTATTGGCTACACCTTC | CASSIGQRPIGYTF
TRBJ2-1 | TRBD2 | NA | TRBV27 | TGTGCCAGCACCCCGACTAGCGGGAGACGGAATGAGCAGTTCTTC | CASTPTSGRRNEQFF
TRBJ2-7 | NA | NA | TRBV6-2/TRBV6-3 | TGTGCCAGCAGTTACTCTCAGGGGAGTACCTACGAGCAGTACTTC | CASSYSQGSTYEQYF
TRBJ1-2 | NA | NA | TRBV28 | TGTGCCAGCAGTTCCCCACTAAACCCCCTCTATGGCTACACCTTC | CASSSPLNPLYGYTF
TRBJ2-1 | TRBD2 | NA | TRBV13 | TGTGCCAGCAGCTCGACTAGCGGGGGGGTCGGCAATGAGCAGTTCTTC | CASSSTSGGVGNEQFF
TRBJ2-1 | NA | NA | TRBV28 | TGTGCCAGCAGTTTAGCGAGGGTTGGCGGTGAGCAGTTCTTC | CASSLARVGGEQFF
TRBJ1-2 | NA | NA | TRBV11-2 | TGTGCCAGCAGCGGCAGTGCGGGGATTGGCTACACCTTC | CASSGSAGIGYTF
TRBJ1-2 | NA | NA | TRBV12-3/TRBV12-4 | TGTGCCAGCAGTCAAGAGCCTTGGGGGAAGGAGCATGGCTACACCTTC | CASSQEPWGKEHGYTF
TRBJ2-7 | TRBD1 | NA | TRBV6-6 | TGTGCCAGCAGTTCGTTATACGGGACAGGGAACCACGAGCAGTACTTC | CASSSLYGTGNHEQYF
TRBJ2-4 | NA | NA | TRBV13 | TGTGCCAGCGGAGGGTGGCCCAAAAACATTCAGTACTTC | CASGGWPKNIQYF
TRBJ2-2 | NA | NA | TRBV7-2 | TGTGCCAGCAGCTCACCTACCGGTACGAACACCGGGGAGCTGTTTTTT | CASSSPTGTNTGELFF
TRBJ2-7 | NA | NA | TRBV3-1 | TGTGCCAGCAGCCAAGGCCCCACTCTACAGGACTTC | CASSQGPTLQDF
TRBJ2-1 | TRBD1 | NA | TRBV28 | TGTGCCAGTAGGGGACAGAAAAACTACAATGAGCAGTTCTTC | CASRGQKNYNEQFF
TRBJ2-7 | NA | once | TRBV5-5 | TGTGCCAGCAGCCTTGGGTGGTCTACCTACGAGCAGTACTTC | CASSLGWSTYEQYF
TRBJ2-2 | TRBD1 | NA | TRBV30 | TGTGCCTGGAATACGGGACAGGGGGCCGGGGAGCTGTTTTTT | CAWNTGQGAGELFF
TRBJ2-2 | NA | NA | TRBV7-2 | TGTGCCAGCAGCCTAGCCGTCGGGGAGCTGTTTTTT | CASSLAVGELFF
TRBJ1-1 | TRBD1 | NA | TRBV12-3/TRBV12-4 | TGTGCCAGCAGACCCGGACAGGGGGCCATGAACACTGAAGCTTTCTTT | CASRPGQGAMNTEAFF
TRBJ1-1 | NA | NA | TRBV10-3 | TGTGCCATCAGTAGCTCGGGGAACACTGAAGCTTTCTTT | CAISSSGNTEAFF
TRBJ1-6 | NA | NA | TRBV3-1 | TGTGCCAGCAGCCAAGGGATGGCGTATAATTCACCCCTCCACTTT | CASSQGMAYNSPLHF
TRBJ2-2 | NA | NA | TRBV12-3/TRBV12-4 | TGTGCCAGCACTTGGGGCAGTAGAACCGGGGAGCTGTTTTTT | CASTWGSRTGELFF
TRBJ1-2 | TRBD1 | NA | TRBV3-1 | TGTGCCAGCAGCCAAGAGGATCCAGGGGGCCCTGAGACCTCTAGGGCCTATGGCTACACCTTC | CASSQEDPGGPETSRAYGYTF
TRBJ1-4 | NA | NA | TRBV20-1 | TGCAGTGCTAACAGGGCAACTAATGAAAAACTGTTTTTT | CSANRATNEKLFF
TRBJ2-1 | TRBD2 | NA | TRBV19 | TGTGCCAGTGCGGTCGGACTAGCGGTCGGAAATGAGCAGTTCTTC | CASAVGLAVGNEQFF
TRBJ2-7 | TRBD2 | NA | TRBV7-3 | TGTGCCAGCAGCCACGCGGGACTAGCGGGGCTATACGAGCAGTACTTC | CASSHAGLAGLYEQYF
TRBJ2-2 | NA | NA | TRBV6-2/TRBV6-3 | TGTGCCAGCACCGCCACTAAAAACACCGGGGAGCTGTTTTTT | CASTATKNTGELFF
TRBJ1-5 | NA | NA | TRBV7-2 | TGTGCCAGCAGCTTAATCCAAACCTCCCCGCCCCAGCATTTT | CASSLIQTSPPQHF